This T cell receptor (beta chain) was identified during a study of blood T cell repertoires in COVID-19. Across the whole study: Researchers got acute and convalescent COVID-19 samples from the United States, Italy and Spain. In each case, the material was cDNA or gDNA derived from T cells, B-cell-depleted T cells, or PBMCs.

TCRdb's copy holds only in-frame clones and misses some; the assay was immunoSEQ multiplex PCR. The data show around 250,000 clones, about 87% seen once. The germline V gene has CDR1 MNHEY and CDR2 SMNVEV (reference sequence). V shed 7 bases and J 6 bases; nucleotides not matched to a gene: 13. This CDR3 has 18 residues. The sample taken for sequencing was PBMCs or T cells enriched from blood (not recorded which). This sequence was found in a woman aged 50 to 60 who had recovered from COVID-19. The V call is TRBV27, the J call TRBJ2-2; 14 bases match TRBD2. The CDR3 region has the DNA TGTGCCAGCACCGACGCGAGGGGACTAGCGGGAGTCCCCGGGGAGCTGTTTTTT. Residues: CASTDARGLAGVPGELFF.